The 25 T cell receptor beta chains below were found in one sample sequenced in a study of blood T cell repertoires in COVID-19 (dated by TCRdb to between 2020 and 2021). The library was made by the immunoSEQ multiplex PCR assay. TCRdb took this table from immuneACCESS and kept in-frame rearrangements with V and J called. Such tables lack part of the clones; where checked against another copy, unresolved V genes explain under half of the gap, and the rest is unexplained. In this sample the table shows just under 45,000 clones, 75% to 90% of which occur a single time. The ten biggest clones cover approximately 23% of the sample. Source material: peripheral blood. The receptors originated from a woman older than 75 in a cohort sampled during active or convalescent COVID-19.

The chain uses TRBV10-3 and TRBJ1-1; D is uncertain. Per the germline V gene, CDR1 is ENHRY and CDR2 is SYGVKD. V was shortened by 4 bases and J by 3 bases, with 6 bases between the two germline ends. CDR3 length: 12 residues. The CDR3 bases are TGTGCCATCAGTGGTTTCGACACTGAAGCTTTCTTT. It specifies CAISGFDTEAFF.

The rearrangement uses TRBV7-9 and TRBJ1-2; 9 bases map to TRBD1. V dropped 5 bases and J dropped 6; count of bases not matched to a gene: 7. The germline V gene has CDR1 SEHNR and CDR2 FQNEAQ (reference sequence). The CDR3 spans 14 residues. The CDR3 protein is CASSQRTGVDGYTF. The CDR3 DNA follows: TGTGCCAGCAGCCAGAGGACAGGGGTCGATGGCTACACCTTC.

This clone was recorded only once. The rearrangement uses TRBV3-1 (or the pseudogene TRBV3-2) and TRBJ2-1; 9 bases map to TRBD2. The CDR3 contains 14 residues. In germline, CDR1 is LGHDT, CDR2 YNNKEL (reference sequence). With 4 bases clipped from V and 2 bases from J, the junction kept 0 bases outside the gene matches. In DNA form, the CDR3 reads TGTGCCAGCAGCCTAGCGGGGGCCTACAATGAGCAGTTCTTC. Translated: CASSLAGAYNEQFF.

This clone was seen more than once but under ten times. The chain couples TRBV9 to TRBJ2-3; 12 bases map to TRBD2. The CDR3 is 17 residues long. Germline V gene lookup returns CDR1 SGDLS and CDR2 YYNGEE. V dropped 4 bases and J dropped 4; count of bases not matched to a gene: 10. The CDR3 reads CASSSSTSGGTADTQYF. The CDR3 DNA reads as TGTGCCAGCAGCTCTTCTACTAGCGGGGGGACGGCAGATACGCAGTATTTT.

J is TRBJ1-1 and V is TRBV18; TRBD1 might be the D (6 bases). The CDR3 runs to 19 residues. V was trimmed by 3 bases and J by 1 base, leaving 24 bases between them. Germline CDR1 is KGHSH and CDR2 is LQKENI. The CDR3 DNA reads as TGTGCCAGCTCACCTTTTCAAGGGGGGGGAGAGTTGGGGAACACTGAAGCTTTCTTT. Translated: CASSPFQGGGELGNTEAFF.

The CDR3 loop is CASSLARETQYF. The CDR3 region has the DNA TGCGCCAGCAGCTTGGCGCGAGAGACCCAGTACTTC. The chain links TRBV5-1 to TRBJ2-5; no firm D call. Trimming pared 0 bases from V and 4 bases from J, leaving 4 bases between. Looked up from germline, CDR1 is SGHRS and CDR2 is YFSETQ. The CDR3 has 12 amino acids.

The gene calls are TRBV6-5 and TRBJ2-1; D is possibly TRBD1 (5 bases). The germline V gene has CDR1 MNHEY and CDR2 SVGAGI. The V and J ends lost 7 bases and 1 base respectively, with 11 bases between them. CDR3 length: 14 amino acids. The CDR3 region has the DNA TGTGCCAGCAACGAGCAGGGATCCTACAATGAGCAGTTCTTC. Amino acid sequence: CASNEQGSYNEQFF.

J is TRBJ2-2 and V is TRBV6-6, with a weak D call TRBD1 (6 bases). The CDR3 consists of 17 residues. V lost 5 bases, J lost 5 bases, and 21 bases lay in between. Germline loops: CDR1 MNHNY, CDR2 SVGAGI (reference sequence). CDR3 coding DNA: TGTGCCAGCAGTCCCTCTAACTTGCAGGGGTGGACCGGGGAGCTGTTTTTT. Translation gives CASSPSNLQGWTGELFF.

This chain connects TRBV7-8 to TRBJ2-7; possibly TRBD2 for D (5 bases). V was cut by 5 bases and J by 13 bases, with 18 bases left in between. The CDR3 is 12 residues long. CDR1 and CDR2 (germline): SGHVS, FQNEAQ. The DNA for the CDR3 is TGTGCCAGCAGCCACAACCGGGGTCCCCCCTACTTC. Translation gives CASSHNRGPPYF.

This chain joins TRBV19 and TRBJ1-2, with unresolved D. Germline lookup yields CDR1 LNHDA and CDR2 SQIVND (reference sequence). V was clipped by 4 bases and J by 7 bases, with 16 bases between them. The CDR3 length is 14 residues. The chain's CDR3 is CASSTPRVGSGYTF. The CDR3 region has the DNA TGTGCCAGTAGTACGCCGAGGGTAGGATCTGGCTACACCTTC. Looking up the rest from reference TRBV19 and TRBJ1-2 gives the full variable domain: DGGITQSPKYLFRKEGQNVTLSCEQNLNHDAMYWYRQDPGQGLRLIYYSQIVNDFQKGDIAEGYSVSREKKESFPLTVTSAQKNPTAFYLCASSTPRVGSGYTFGSGTRLTVV.

The chain recombines TRBV6-1 with TRBJ2-7; the D gene is possibly TRBD1 (6 bases). The CDR3 is made up of 16 amino acids. Germline CDR1 is MNHNS and CDR2 is SASEGT. The ends were cut back, 3 bases at V and 7 bases at J, with 22 bases in the middle. In nucleotides, the CDR3 is TGTGCCAGCAGTGATATCGGATCGGGACACCCTTTAGAGCAGTACTTC. This translates into CASSDIGSGHPLEQYF.

The CDR3 protein is CASRGTGTYNSPLHF. In DNA form, the CDR3 reads TGTGCCAGCCGGGGGACGGGCACCTATAATTCACCCCTCCACTTT. The V and J genes are TRBV2 and TRBJ1-6, with D possibly matching TRBD1 (5 bases). Trimming cost V 8 bases and J 2 bases, with 13 bases left between them. The CDR3 extends over 15 amino acids. In germline, CDR1 is SNHLY, CDR2 FYNNEI.

This clone has a handful of counts. The chain joins TRBV7-2 to TRBJ1-2; 11 bases are shared with TRBD1. J lost 12 bases, V lost 4 bases, and 13 bases had no gene match. Germline CDR1 and CDR2: SGHTA and FQGNSA. The CDR3 is made up of 15 amino acids. CDR3 DNA sequence: TGTGCCAGCAGCTCGATGCCCGGGACAGGGGGGCACAACACCTTC. This codes for CASSSMPGTGGHNTF.

CDR3 loop: CASSKEEFTEAFF. In nucleotides, the CDR3 is TGTGCCAGCAGCAAAGAGGAGTTCACTGAAGCTTTCTTT. The rearrangement uses TRBV21-1 and TRBJ1-1. TRBV21-1 is a documented pseudogene. The CDR3 runs 13 residues.

The V gene is TRBV3-1 (or the pseudogene TRBV3-2), the J gene TRBJ1-2, with D maybe TRBD1 (6 bases). The CDR3 runs to 15 residues. Trimming left V 4 bases short and J 8 bases short, with 20 bases between. CDR1 and CDR2 from the germline V gene are LGHDT and YNNKEL (reference sequence). The CDR3 region has the DNA TGTGCCAGCAGCCCAAGGGGGGGGCGGGGCGGAGGCTACACCTTC. Translating it yields CASSPRGGRGGGYTF.

The CDR3 nucleotides are TGTGCCCGGATTGGGGTAACGAGGGGGTTTAATTCACCCCTCCACTTT. This translates into CARIGVTRGFNSPLHF. The chain uses TRBV30 and TRBJ1-6; tentative D call: TRBD1 (6 bases). Deletions cut 8 bases from V and 6 bases from J, with 23 bases between. Germline CDR1 and CDR2: GTSNPN and SVGIG (reference sequence). The CDR3 is made up of 16 amino acids.

The rearrangement links TRBV6-5 to TRBJ2-1, with 9 bases lining up with TRBD2. Trimming took 4 bases from V and 7 from J; bases not matched to a gene: 5. The germline CDR1 and CDR2 sequences are MNHEY and SVGAGI. The CDR3 consists of 14 residues. The chain's CDR3 is CASSLAGVRNEQFF. The CDR3 nucleotides read TGTGCCAGCAGTTTAGCGGGAGTGAGGAATGAGCAGTTCTTC.

The rearrangement joins TRBV7-2 to TRBJ2-3; 8 nucleotides align to TRBD2. CDR3 length: 16 amino acids. CDR1 and CDR2 (germline): SGHTA, FQGNSA. With V trimmed by 3 bases and J by 5 bases, 10 bases remained unmatched. The CDR3: CASSFGPGGAGDTQYF. CDR3 sequence (DNA): TGTGCCAGCAGCTTCGGTCCGGGGGGGGCTGGAGATACGCAGTATTTT.

The chain is built from TRBV12-3 or TRBV12-4 and TRBJ2-1, with D tentatively TRBD2 (6 bases). There are 13 residues in the CDR3. Trimming took 6 bases from V and 8 from J, leaving 14 bases between them. The CDR3 nucleotides are TGTGCCAGCAGACCCGGGACTTATGATGAGCAGTTCTTC. Protein product: CASRPGTYDEQFF.

The chain is built from TRBV6-5 and TRBJ2-7; D unresolved. Trimming pared 8 bases from V and 3 bases from J, leaving 17 bases between. The CDR3 loop spans 14 amino acids. The germline V gene has CDR1 MNHEY and CDR2 SVGAGI. DNA of the CDR3: TGTGCCAGCCAAATCCCTGGGCGCCGCTACGAGCAGTACTTC. Residues: CASQIPGRRYEQYF.

The CDR3 loop reads CATSDLNPGDKRNTIYF. As DNA, the CDR3 is TGTGCCACCAGTGATTTGAACCCCGGGGACAAAAGAAACACCATATATTTT. The chain joins TRBV24-1 to TRBJ1-3; D perhaps matches TRBD1 (6 bases). The CDR3 length is 17 residues. Trimming cost V 0 bases and J 5 bases, with 16 bases left between them. CDR1 is KGHDR and CDR2 is SFDVKD in the germline V gene.

The chain recombines TRBV10-3 with TRBJ2-3; D gene uncertain. The germline V gene has CDR1 ENHRY and CDR2 SYGVKD. The CDR3 runs to 13 residues. Trimming took off 4 bases at V and 4 bases at J, with 9 bases between the two ends. The CDR3, as DNA: TGTGCCATCAGTGTTCAACTCGCAGATACGCAGTATTTT. This encodes CAISVQLADTQYF.

The CDR3 DNA reads as TGTGCCAGCAGCGCCCTTTGGCTAGGTAGCACAGATACGCAGTATTTT. This codes for CASSALWLGSTDTQYF. V usage is TRBV7-9 and J usage is TRBJ2-3; D ambiguous. Between the trimmed V and J ends, which lost 5 bases and 0 bases, there was a span of 15 bases. The CDR3 is 16 amino acids. Germline V gene sequence: CDR1 SEHNR, CDR2 FQNEAQ (reference sequence).

The V call is TRBV2, the J call TRBJ2-7, with D uncertain. The CDR3 spans 12 residues. CDR1 and CDR2 from the germline V gene are SNHLY and FYNNEI. The V end lost 4 bases, the J end lost 7 bases, and 11 bases lay between the germline ends. CDR3: CASSGGMFEQYF. The CDR3 DNA reads as TGTGCCAGCAGTGGAGGAATGTTTGAGCAGTACTTC.

The chain recombines TRBV4-3 with TRBJ1-2; 8 bases align to TRBD1. V was pared by 0 bases and J by 4 bases, with 4 bases of the junction left unmatched. Per the germline V gene, CDR1 is LGHNA and CDR2 is YSLEER. CDR3 length equals 15 residues. The CDR3 nucleotides read TGCGCCAGCAGCCAAGACAGGGGGCTATCCTATGGCTACACCTTC. This gives the protein CASSQDRGLSYGYTF.